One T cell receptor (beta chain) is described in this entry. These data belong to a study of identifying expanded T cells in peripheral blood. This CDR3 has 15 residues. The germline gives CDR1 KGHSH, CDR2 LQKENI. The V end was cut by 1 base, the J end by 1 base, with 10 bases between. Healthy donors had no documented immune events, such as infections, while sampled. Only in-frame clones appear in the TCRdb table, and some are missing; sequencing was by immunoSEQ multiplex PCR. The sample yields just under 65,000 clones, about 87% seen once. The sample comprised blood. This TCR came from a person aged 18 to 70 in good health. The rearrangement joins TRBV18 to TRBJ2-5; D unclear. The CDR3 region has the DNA TGTGCCAGCTCACCACGGCTGGCAGGCCAAGAGACCCAGTACTTC. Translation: CASSPRLAGQETQYF.